This is a list of T cell receptor beta chains from one sample in a study of shared clonotypes between healthy human individuals. Generated by immunoSEQ multiplex PCR, the TCRdb table keeps only in-frame clones and is missing some. The table has roughly 600,000 clones, roughly 98% seen once. The sequenced sample was naive CD8+ T cells sorted from blood. These receptors all stem from a man aged 30-40 years in good health. Each CDR3 is given with its conserved first and last residue. D genes are given only for firm matches. The listing skips clone size in some rows; elsewhere it reads once, few, many or a size class.

d_call clone_size j_call v_call cdr3_nt cdr3_aa
. . TRBJ2-3 TRBV9 TGTGCCAGCAGCGTAGACGGGGAGCACACAGATACGCAGTATTTT CASSVDGEHTDTQYF
. . TRBJ1-1 TRBV6-1 TGTGCCAGCTGGTTCTGGAACACTGAAGCTTTCTTT CASWFWNTEAFF
. . TRBJ2-7 TRBV5-1 TGCGCCAGCAGCGTACAGGGAATGGTGGACGAGCAGTACTTC CASSVQGMVDEQYF
. . TRBJ2-7 TRBV7-2 TGTGCCAGTAGCCCACCCAGCGGGCGAAGCGAGCAGTACTTC CASSPPSGRSEQYF
. . TRBJ2-2 TRBV19 TGTGCCAGTAGTATTGCGGCAGCCACGAGAAACGGGGAGCTGTTTTTT CASSIAAATRNGELFF
. . TRBJ2-1 TRBV9 TGTGCCAGCAGCGTACAAGGGAACTACAATGAGCAGTTCTTC CASSVQGNYNEQFF
TRBD1 . TRBJ2-5 TRBV29-1 TGCAGCGTTGAAAGCGACAGGGAAGAGACCCAGTACTTC CSVESDREETQYF
. . TRBJ1-2 TRBV19 TGTGCCAGTAGCACTGGGGAGGGAGGCTATGGCTACACCTTC CASSTGEGGYGYTF
. . TRBJ1-1 TRBV2 TGTGCCAGCAGTGAGGGGGATGACACTGAAGCTTTCTTT CASSEGDDTEAFF
TRBD1 . TRBJ2-7 TRBV7-6 TGTGCCAGCAGCTTATCGGGACAGGCCTACGAGCAGTACTTC CASSLSGQAYEQYF
. once TRBJ2-7 TRBV27 TGTGCCAGCAGTTATCGGCAACCCTACGAGCAGTACTTC CASSYRQPYEQYF
. . TRBJ1-1 TRBV11-2 TGTGCCAGCAGCCCCACGGCCAGGGGACACACTGAAGCTTTCTTT CASSPTARGHTEAFF
. . TRBJ2-5 TRBV4-2 TGTGCCAGCAGCCAAGAAGGTACGGCCCAGTACTTC CASSQEGTAQYF
. . TRBJ1-4 TRBV19 TGTGCCAGTAGTGGGGATATTAATGAAAAACTGTTTTTT CASSGDINEKLFF
. . TRBJ2-3 TRBV11-2 TGTGCCAGCAGCCGCACAGATACGCAGTATTTT CASSRTDTQYF
. . TRBJ2-7 TRBV27 TGTGCCAGCAGTTTCGGCGGGTTGATCTACGAGCAGTACTTC CASSFGGLIYEQYF
. . TRBJ1-2 TRBV4-3 TGCGCCAGCAGCCAAGATGGCGGTAGCTATGGCTACACCTTC CASSQDGGSYGYTF
. . TRBJ2-3 TRBV6-1 TGTGCCAGCAGTGAATATGGGCCGGGAGGCACAGATACGCAGTATTTT CASSEYGPGGTDTQYF
TRBD2 . TRBJ2-2 TRBV10-2 TGCGCCAGCAGTTGGGGGAGCGGGAGTAGCACCGGGGAGCTGTTTTTT CASSWGSGSSTGELFF
. . TRBJ2-3 TRBV6-5 TGTGCCAGCAGTTACTCGGGGCTTAATACGCAGTATTTT CASSYSGLNTQYF
. . TRBJ2-7 TRBV7-6 TGTGCCAGCAGCCCGGCGGCCCGGCGGACCTACGAGCAGTACTTC CASSPAARRTYEQYF
. . TRBJ1-2 TRBV27 TGTGCCAGCAGTTTACGCGGGAGTCCTGGCTACACCTTC CASSLRGSPGYTF
. . TRBJ1-3 TRBV10-3 TGTGCCATCACTTACGGTCCGCCTGGAAACACCATATATTTT CAITYGPPGNTIYF
. . TRBJ2-5 TRBV5-4 TGTGCCAGCAGCTTTGGGGGCAGGGGAGAGACCCAGTACTTC CASSFGGRGETQYF
TRBD1 . TRBJ1-1 TRBV5-1 TGCGCCAGCAGCTTGGGGGACAGGATCGAAGCTTTCTTT CASSLGDRIEAFF
TRBD2 . TRBJ2-7 TRBV28 TGTGCCAGCAGTTTACTGCTAGCGGCTACCTACGAGCAGTACTTC CASSLLLAATYEQYF
TRBD1 . TRBJ1-5 TRBV28 TGTGCCAGCAGCCAGACAGGGGGCCCTCAGCCCCAGCATTTT CASSQTGGPQPQHF
. . TRBJ1-1 TRBV20-1 TGCAGTGCCAAGGGCAACACTGAAGCTTTCTTT CSAKGNTEAFF
. . TRBJ1-2 TRBV7-9 TGTGCCAGCAGCTTAGAGGGAATCATGGGTGGCTACACCTTC CASSLEGIMGGYTF
. . TRBJ2-3 TRBV27 TGTGCCAGCCACCTGGGCGGACCCACTAGCACAGATACGCAGTATTTT CASHLGGPTSTDTQYF
. . TRBJ2-7 TRBV7-9 TGTGCCAGCAGCTTTGGCCAGGGGGGTCTACAGGAGCAGTACTTC CASSFGQGGLQEQYF
. . TRBJ1-2 TRBV6-5 TGTGCCAGCAGTTTCTCGGCGGAGCTCTATGGCTACACCTTC CASSFSAELYGYTF
. . TRBJ2-5 TRBV9 TGTGCCAGCAGCGTAGGGGCTACAGGACTCTACCAGACCCAGTACTTC CASSVGATGLYQTQYF
TRBD2 . TRBJ2-3 TRBV5-1 TGCGCCAGCAGCTTGAATTTGGGAGGGTTGACAGATACGCAGTATTTT CASSLNLGGLTDTQYF
TRBD1 . TRBJ1-4 TRBV9 TGTGCCAGCAGCTCGACAGGGGTTAATGAAAAACTGTTTTTT CASSSTGVNEKLFF
TRBD1 . TRBJ2-1 TRBV5-1 TGCGCCAGCAGCCCTCCGGACAGGTCCCACTACAATGAGCAGTTCTTC CASSPPDRSHYNEQFF
. once TRBJ2-1 TRBV5-1 TGCGCCAGCAGCTTCATGGGTCAGAATGAGCAGTTCTTC CASSFMGQNEQFF
. . TRBJ2-7 TRBV6-6 TGTGCCAGCAGTTACGACTTGGGCCCCTACGAGCAGTACTTC CASSYDLGPYEQYF
. . TRBJ2-7 TRBV7-2 TGTGCCAGCACTTTTTCGGGGGGCGGGTTGGTCTACGAGCAGTACTTC CASTFSGGGLVYEQYF
. . TRBJ2-7 TRBV27 TGTGCCACCGGATCTCACTACGAGCAGTACTTC CATGSHYEQYF
. . TRBJ2-1 TRBV9 TGTGCCAGCAGTCCCACTCTAAATGAGCAGTTCTTC CASSPTLNEQFF
. . TRBJ1-1 TRBV6-1 TGTGCCAGCAGTGAAAGCAGGGGCGTAAACACTGAAGCTTTCTTT CASSESRGVNTEAFF
. . TRBJ2-1 TRBV29-1 TGCAGCGTGATCCTGGGGGGCGGCAATGAGCAGTTCTTC CSVILGGGNEQFF
. . TRBJ2-7 TRBV29-1 TGCAGCGTTCTATCCTACGAGCAGTACTTC CSVLSYEQYF
. . TRBJ2-5 TRBV7-9 TGTGCCAGCAGCTTGCACAATGCGGCCAAAGAGACCCAGTACTTC CASSLHNAAKETQYF
. . TRBJ2-2 TRBV6-6 TGTGCCAGCGAGGACGACGCCGGGGAGCTGTTTTTT CASEDDAGELFF
. . TRBJ1-4 TRBV2 TGTGCCAGCAGTGAACAGGGCCCTAATGAAAAACTGTTTTTT CASSEQGPNEKLFF
TRBD2 . TRBJ2-7 TRBV27 TGTGCCAGCAGTTCGACTAGCGGGGGACCTTTGGAGCAGTACTTC CASSSTSGGPLEQYF
TRBD1 . TRBJ1-2 TRBV4-3 TGCGCCAGCAGCCAGGATTCCGATATGTCCGGGACAGCTAGATCTAACTATGGCTACACCTTC CASSQDSDMSGTARSNYGYTF
TRBD2 . TRBJ2-5 TRBV27 TGTGCCAGCAGTTCGACTAGCCGAGAGACCCAGTACTTC CASSSTSRETQYF
TRBD1 . TRBJ2-7 TRBV6-9 TGTGCCAGCAGAAAACCGGGACAGGGCCCGATTCGTCGTTCCTACGAGCAGTACTTC CASRKPGQGPIRRSYEQYF
. . TRBJ2-1 TRBV9 TGTGCCAGCAGCCCCCGATCGGGCGGAGGGTACAATGAGCAGTTCTTC CASSPRSGGGYNEQFF
. . TRBJ2-7 TRBV10-3 TGTGCCATCAGTGACCCCCGCCAGTACTACGAGCAGTACTTC CAISDPRQYYEQYF
. once TRBJ2-3 TRBV9 TGTGCCAGCAGCCCATGGGACGTTAGCACAGATACGCAGTATTTT CASSPWDVSTDTQYF
. . TRBJ2-7 TRBV11-2 TGTGCCAGCAGCGTTGACCACCTCTACGAGCAGTACTTC CASSVDHLYEQYF
TRBD1 . TRBJ2-7 TRBV7-9 TGTGCCAGCAGCCGACCCCCGGGACAGCAAATAACTTACGAGCAGTACTTC CASSRPPGQQITYEQYF
TRBD2 . TRBJ2-1 TRBV11-2 TGTGCCAGCAGCTCCCTCCGGGGGGACTCCTACAATGAGCAGTTCTTC CASSSLRGDSYNEQFF